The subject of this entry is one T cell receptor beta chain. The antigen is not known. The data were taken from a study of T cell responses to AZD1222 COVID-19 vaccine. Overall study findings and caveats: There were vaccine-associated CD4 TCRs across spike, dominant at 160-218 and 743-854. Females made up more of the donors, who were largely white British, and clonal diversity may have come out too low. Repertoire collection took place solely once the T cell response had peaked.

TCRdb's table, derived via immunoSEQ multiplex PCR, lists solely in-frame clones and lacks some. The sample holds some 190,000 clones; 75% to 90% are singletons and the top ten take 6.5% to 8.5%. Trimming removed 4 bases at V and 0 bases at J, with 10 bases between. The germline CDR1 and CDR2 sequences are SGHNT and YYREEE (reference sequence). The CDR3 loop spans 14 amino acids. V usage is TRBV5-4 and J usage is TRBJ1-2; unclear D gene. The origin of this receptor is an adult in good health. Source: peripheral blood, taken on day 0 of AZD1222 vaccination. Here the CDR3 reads CASSPLTANYGYTF. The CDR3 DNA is TGTGCCAGCAGCCCCCTAACAGCTAACTATGGCTACACCTTC.